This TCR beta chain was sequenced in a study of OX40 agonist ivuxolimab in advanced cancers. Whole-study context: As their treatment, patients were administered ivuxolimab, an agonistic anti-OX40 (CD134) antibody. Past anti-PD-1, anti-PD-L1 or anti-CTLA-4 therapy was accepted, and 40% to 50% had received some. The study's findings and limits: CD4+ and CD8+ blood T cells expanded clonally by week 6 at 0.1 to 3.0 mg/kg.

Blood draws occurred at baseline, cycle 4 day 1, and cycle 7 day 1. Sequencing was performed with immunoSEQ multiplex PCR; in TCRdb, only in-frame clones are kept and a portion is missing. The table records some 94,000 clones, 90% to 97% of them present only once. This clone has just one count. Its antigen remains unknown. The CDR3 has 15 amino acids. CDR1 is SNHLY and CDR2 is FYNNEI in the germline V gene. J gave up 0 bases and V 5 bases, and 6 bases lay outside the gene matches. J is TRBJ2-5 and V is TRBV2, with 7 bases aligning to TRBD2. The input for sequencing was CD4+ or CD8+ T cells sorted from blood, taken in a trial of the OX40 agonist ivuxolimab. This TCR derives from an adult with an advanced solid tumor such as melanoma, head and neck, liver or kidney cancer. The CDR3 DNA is TGTGCCAGCAGTAGCTCCGGGACTAACCAAGAGACCCAGTACTTC. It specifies CASSSSGTNQETQYF.